This T cell receptor (beta chain) emerged from a study of T cells in localized non-small cell lung cancer (dated by TCRdb to about 2020). A note on the overall study: Comparing tumors with uninvolved tumor-adjacent lungs, the study looked at the T cell repertoires of fewer than 250 patients with early-stage NSCLC. The cohort was made up of 200 to 250 treatment-naive NSCLC patients whose localized lung tumors had been resected. Of the NSCLC patients, fewer than 150 were male and about 97 were female, and the mean age was approximately 64 years.

At diagnosis, peripheral blood, uninvolved tumor-adjacent lung and tumor were collected and stored as a combination of fresh-frozen and FFPE material. Blood samples were analyzed as peripheral blood mononuclear cells for TCR repertoire profiling. Of note for this clone: Its cognate antigen has yet to be identified. Base qualities were left out, and no much larger clone turns up one base away.

Results and caveats for the whole study, not just this receptor: Higher blood T cell density associated with longer overall survival, while higher adjacent-lung clonality associated with shorter survival. Because multi-region tumor sequencing was not done, intratumor heterogeneity could not be ruled out. A median of roughly 60 of the top 100 tumor clones turned up in the paired uninvolved adjacent lung, and roughly 28 of those clones also ranked among the top 100 of that same adjacent lung. Uninvolved tumor-adjacent lung showed the highest T cell clonality, higher than tumor, which suggests more focused antigenic responses in the uninvolved tumor-adjacent lung. Because the study design was exploratory, TCR variables were selected using unadjusted p-values without false-discovery rate correction.

CDR1 SEHNR and CDR2 FQNEAQ are derived from the germline V gene (reference sequence). The CDR3 measures 14 amino acids from cysteine to phenylalanine. This entry keeps only the CDR3 DNA: 42 bases, framed from base 1. The junction shows trimming of 5 bases on V and 0 bases on J, plus 10 bases between the germline ends. The immunoSEQ Assay was used to sequence TCR beta CDR3 regions from DNA. The original pipeline was this. To compute T cell density, TCR beta template counts were normalized to usable DNA, which was estimated by amplifying housekeeping genes. The preseqR package was used to estimate richness by extrapolating to 400,000 templates for PBMC samples and to 120,000 templates for tissue samples. Clonality was defined by subtracting Pielou's evenness from one. Differential abundance testing on productive amino-acid clonotypes, with a minimum total count of 5 and an alpha of 0.1, was used to identify tissue-enriched TCRs. The Jaccard Index and the Morisita Overlap Index were used to quantify repertoire overlap between compartments. GLIPH grouped TCR beta CDR3s together with public tetramer-defined viral CDR3s, and a viral motif had to include at least three viral sequences and also show V-gene enrichment. What TCRdb holds here is the immuneACCESS table cut down to in-frame rearrangements. Part of the clones is not present; checked against another copy, under half of the missing clones reflect an unresolved V gene, and the others are unexplained. The DNA gave D and trimming, while V, J and clone size come from that table. This sample is represented by roughly 24,000 clones; 89% of them were singletons. The top ten hold 22% of the sample.

The chain joins TRBV7-9 to TRBJ1-1; no D gene is confidently identified. The source was peripheral blood, collected before any cancer treatment. The TCR comes from a man aged 40 to 75 with stage I squamous cell lung carcinoma. The CDR3 is CASSPSALNTEAFF. The nucleotide sequence reads TGTGCCAGCAGCCCTTCGGCCTTGAACACTGAAGCTTTCTTT.